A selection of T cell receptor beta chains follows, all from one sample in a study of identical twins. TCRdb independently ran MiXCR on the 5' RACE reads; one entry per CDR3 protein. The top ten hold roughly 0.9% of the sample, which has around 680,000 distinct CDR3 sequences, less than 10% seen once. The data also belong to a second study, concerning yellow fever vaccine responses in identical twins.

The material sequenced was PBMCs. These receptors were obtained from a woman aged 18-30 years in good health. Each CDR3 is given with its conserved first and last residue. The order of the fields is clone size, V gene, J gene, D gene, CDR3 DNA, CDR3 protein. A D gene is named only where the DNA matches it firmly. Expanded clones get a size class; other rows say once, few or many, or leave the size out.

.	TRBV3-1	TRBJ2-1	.	TGTGCCTCCAGCCAAGAAGGTGGGGCCGGCGGTGGCCAGTTCTTC	CASSQEGGAGGGQFF
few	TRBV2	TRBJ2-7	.	TGTGCCAGCAGTGAGTTCGCGGTGCTCGAGCAGTACTTC	CASSEFAVLEQYF
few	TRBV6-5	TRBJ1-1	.	TGTGCCAGCCGGTCAGCTATGAACACTGAAGCTTTCTTT	CASRSAMNTEAFF
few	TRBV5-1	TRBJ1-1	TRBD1	TGCGCCAGCAGCGTACCGGGACAGGGGAATTCGGCTGAAGCTTTCTTT	CASSVPGQGNSAEAFF
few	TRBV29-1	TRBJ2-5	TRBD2	TGCAGCGGGGGGGGTCACCCAGAGACCCAGTACTTC	CSGGGHPETQYF
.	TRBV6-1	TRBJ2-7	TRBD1	TGTGCCAGCAGCCGCGCTCGGGACAGCTCCTACGAGCAGTACTTC	CASSRARDSSYEQYF
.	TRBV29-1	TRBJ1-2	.	TGCAGCGTTGCCAATGGGTCGGGGCTCTATGGCTACACCTTC	CSVANGSGLYGYTF
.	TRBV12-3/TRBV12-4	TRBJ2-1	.	TGTGCCAGCAGTCGACAGGGACTATCCTACAATGAGCAGTTCTTC	CASSRQGLSYNEQFF
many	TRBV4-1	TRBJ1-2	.	TGCGCCAGCAGCCAACCCGTTAACTATGGCTACACCTTC	CASSQPVNYGYTF
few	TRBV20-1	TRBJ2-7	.	TGCAGTGCTAGAGATTCACACGAGCAGTACTTC	CSARDSHEQYF
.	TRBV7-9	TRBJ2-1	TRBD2	TGTGCCAGCAGCTTAGTGGTGAGCGGGAGTAGGAATGAGCAGTTCTTC	CASSLVVSGSRNEQFF
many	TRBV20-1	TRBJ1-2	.	TGCAGTGCCGACGGAGGGGCGCAGACTAACTATGGCTACACCTTC	CSADGGAQTNYGYTF
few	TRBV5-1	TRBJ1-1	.	TGCGCCAGCAGCAGGACAGACGACGCCGCGAACGGAGCTTTCTTT	CASSRTDDAANGAFF
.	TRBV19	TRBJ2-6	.	TGTGCCACAGAAAGCTCTGGGGCCAACGTCCTGACTTTC	CATESSGANVLTF
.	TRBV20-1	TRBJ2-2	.	TGCAGCGGACAGTCGGACACCGGGGAGCTGTTTTTT	CSGQSDTGELFF
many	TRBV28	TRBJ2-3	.	TGTGCCAGCAGCCTGCGGAGCGACCCCACAGATACGCAGTATTTT	CASSLRSDPTDTQYF
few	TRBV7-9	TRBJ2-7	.	TGTGCCAGCAGCTTAGCGTCGGCTTCCAGAGAGCAGTACTTC	CASSLASASREQYF
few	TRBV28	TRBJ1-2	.	TGTGCCAGCAGTTTATTAGTCGCCTATGGCTACACCTTC	CASSLLVAYGYTF
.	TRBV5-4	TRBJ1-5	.	TGTGCCAGCAGCTTGGCGGCGTCCCCAGAGCCCCAGCATTTT	CASSLAASPEPQHF
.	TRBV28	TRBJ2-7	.	TGTGCCAGCAGGGCGACAGGTGCGATAGGCTACGAGCAGTACTTC	CASRATGAIGYEQYF
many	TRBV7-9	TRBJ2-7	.	TGTGCCAGCAGCTTAGATCTAGCCGGACGCACGGACGAGCAGTACTTC	CASSLDLAGRTDEQYF
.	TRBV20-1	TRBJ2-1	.	TGCAGTGCTAGCGGGGCCTACAATGAGCAGTTCTTC	CSASGAYNEQFF
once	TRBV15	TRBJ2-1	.	TGTGCCACCAGCTTCCGTCTCGGGACAACATACAATGAGCAGTTCTTC	CATSFRLGTTYNEQFF
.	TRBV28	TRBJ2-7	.	TGTGCCAGCAGTTTTCTTGGCGGCATTCCCTACGAGCAGTACTTC	CASSFLGGIPYEQYF
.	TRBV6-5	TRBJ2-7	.	TGTGCCAGCAGCTGGACAGAAACATCCTACGAGCAGTACTTC	CASSWTETSYEQYF
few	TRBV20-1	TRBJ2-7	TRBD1	TGCAGTTCCGGGACAGGGAACGAGCAGTACTTC	CSSGTGNEQYF
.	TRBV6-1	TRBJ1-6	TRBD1	TGTGCCAGCAGTACAGGGGACCGACTTTGGAAGGGGTATAATTCACCCCTCCACTTT	CASSTGDRLWKGYNSPLHF
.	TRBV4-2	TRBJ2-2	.	TGTGCCAGCAGCCACAATTCCGGGCCCATCACCGGGGAGCTGTTTTTT	CASSHNSGPITGELFF
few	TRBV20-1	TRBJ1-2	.	TGCAGTGCTAGAGTTTATGGAGGTCTTAACTATGGCTACACCTTC	CSARVYGGLNYGYTF
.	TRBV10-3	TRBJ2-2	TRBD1	TGTGCCATCAGTTGGGACAGGCCCACCGGGGAGCTGTTTTTT	CAISWDRPTGELFF
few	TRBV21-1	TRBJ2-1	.	TGTGCCAGCAGCATTCGGGACTTTAACAATGAGCAGTTCTTC	CASSIRDFNNEQFF
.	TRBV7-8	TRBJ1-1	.	TGTGCCAGCAGCTTTTTGGACAGTTACACTGAAGCTTTCTTT	CASSFLDSYTEAFF
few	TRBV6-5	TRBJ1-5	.	TGTGCCAGCAGTTCGGACCTTAATCAGCCCCAGCATTTT	CASSSDLNQPQHF
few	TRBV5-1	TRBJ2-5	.	TGCGCCAGCAGCGCCGCTCGGGAGACCCAGTACTTC	CASSAARETQYF
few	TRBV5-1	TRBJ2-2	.	TGCGCCAGCAGCTTGGGGCGAAGAACGAACACCGGGGAGCTGTTTTTT	CASSLGRRTNTGELFF
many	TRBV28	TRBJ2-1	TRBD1	TGTGCCAGCAGTTCCTCCGGGACAGGCTACAATGAGCAGTTCTTC	CASSSSGTGYNEQFF
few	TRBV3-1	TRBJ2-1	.	TGTGCCAGCAGCTCATCCCGGGATCGCAATGAGCAGTTCTTC	CASSSSRDRNEQFF
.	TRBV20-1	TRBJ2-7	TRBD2	TGCAGTGCTAGAGGGACTAGCGGGAGGGGAAGCTACGAGCAGTACTTC	CSARGTSGRGSYEQYF
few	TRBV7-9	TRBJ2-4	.	TGTGCCAGCAGCCCACAGGGTTGGACGAACATTCAGTACTTC	CASSPQGWTNIQYF
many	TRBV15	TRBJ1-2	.	TGTGCCACCAGCAGAGGCGACAGTGGGACTACCTTC	CATSRGDSGTTF
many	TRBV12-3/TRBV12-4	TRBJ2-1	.	TGTGCCAGCAGCCCTACATGGCGTGAGCAGTTCTTC	CASSPTWREQFF
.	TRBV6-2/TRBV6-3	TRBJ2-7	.	TGTGCCAGCGACTCCACAGGGATTCCCTACGAGCAGTACTTC	CASDSTGIPYEQYF
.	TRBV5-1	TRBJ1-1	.	TGCGCCAGCAGCTTGGCCGAGGGGAGCACTGAAGCTTTCTTT	CASSLAEGSTEAFF
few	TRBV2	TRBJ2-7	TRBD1	TGTGCCAGCAGTGAAGCGCTTGGGACAGGGGGCCTCTACGAGCAGTACTTC	CASSEALGTGGLYEQYF
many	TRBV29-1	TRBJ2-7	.	TGCAGCGTTGAACCCCACCCGGGTCCCTTGGGAGAGCAGTACTTC	CSVEPHPGPLGEQYF
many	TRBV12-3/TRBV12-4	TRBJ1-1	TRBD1	TGTGCCAGCAGTTTCCCAGGGGGGGGTGGGGAAGCTTTCTTT	CASSFPGGGGEAFF
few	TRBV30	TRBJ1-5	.	TGTGCCTGGAGTGTAGGGCGGACAAGAAATCAGCCCCAGCATTTT	CAWSVGRTRNQPQHF
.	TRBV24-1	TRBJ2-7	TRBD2	TGTGCCACCAGTTTTAGCGGGAGTTACGAGCAGTACTTC	CATSFSGSYEQYF
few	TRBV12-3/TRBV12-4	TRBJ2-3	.	TGTGCCAGCAGCCGAACTCAGGGTGGGGGCGGCACAGATACGCAGTATTTT	CASSRTQGGGGTDTQYF
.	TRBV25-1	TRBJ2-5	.	TGTGCCAGCAGTCCCACAAAGGCCAGTTTCCAAGAGACCCAGTACTTC	CASSPTKASFQETQYF
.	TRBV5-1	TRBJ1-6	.	TGCGCCAGCAGCTTGGACGGGCAGGGATATTCACCCCTCCACTTT	CASSLDGQGYSPLHF
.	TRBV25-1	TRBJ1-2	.	TGTGCCAGCAGTGAAGCTAACCCTCTAGTTGGCTACACCTTC	CASSEANPLVGYTF
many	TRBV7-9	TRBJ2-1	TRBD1	TGTGCCAGCAGCCCCGGGACAGGGTTGGATGAGCAGTTCTTC	CASSPGTGLDEQFF
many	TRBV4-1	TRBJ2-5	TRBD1	TGCGCCAGCAGCCAAGATTCGGGGACAGTAAGGTTGCAGTACTTC	CASSQDSGTVRLQYF